This TCR beta chain was recovered during a study of identical twins. This clonotype was seen at least ten times. The antigen is not known. Study observations and caveats: Weaker excess twin sharing was seen among beta out-of-frame sequences. Out-of-frame alpha sequences common to twins were enriched for low generation probability.

TCRdb ran MiXCR on the 5' RACE reads and lists one entry per CDR3 protein. The table shows hundreds of thousands of distinct CDR3 sequences, with 8.5% to 9.5% occurring only once. These data also formed part of another study, on yellow fever vaccine responses in identical twins. That work contributes: Reportedly, twins showed a vaccine T cell response that looked partly convergent and partly personalized.

Input material: PBMCs. The sequence came from a young woman in good health.

Written as DNA, the CDR3 is TGTGCCAGCAGTTACTTAGCTGGCAATGAGCAGTTCTTC. Translating gives CASSYLAGNEQFF. The chain couples TRBV6-5 to TRBJ2-1; unclear D gene. CDR3 length equals 13 residues. Per the germline V gene, CDR1 is MNHEY and CDR2 is SVGAGI. V lost 1 base and J lost 6, with 7 bases in between.